These 2 T cell receptor beta chains came from one sample sequenced in a study of cytomegalovirus exposure and HLA in healthy donors. It was with 60 Vbeta and 13 Jbeta primers that the PCR ran. Profiling relied on immunoSEQ multiplex PCR, and the TCRdb table lists in-frame clones only, not all of them. The data contain under 200,000 clones, around 68% of them singletons. The sample comprised PBMCs. The receptors stem from a man aged 35 to 55 in good health and CMV-seronegative.

This clone occurred a few times. CDR3 region: CASSQAHAENNEQFF. CDR3 bases: TGCGCCAGCAGCCAAGCCCATGCGGAGAACAATGAGCAGTTCTTC. This chain joins TRBV4-1 and TRBJ2-1; D remains unclear. V was cut by 1 base and J by 5 bases, with 12 bases left in between. This CDR3 has 15 amino acids. Germline CDR1 MGHRA, CDR2 YSYEKL.

As for this clone: This sample also contains other DNA sequences that code for the same CDR3. The chain has TRBV5-1 and TRBJ2-5, with TRBD1 matching over 8 bases. Germline CDR1 reads SGHRS; CDR2 reads YFSETQ. The length of the CDR3 is 14 residues. V gave up 2 bases and J gave up 11 bases; unmatched junction bases: 11. In nucleotides, the CDR3 is TGCGCCAGCAGCTTTGGGCAGGGGGCAGAAGAGCAGTACTTC. Its translation: CASSFGQGAEEQYF.